Listed here are 5 T cell receptor beta chains from one sample, sequenced in a study of T-cell reconstitution after alpha-beta-depleted transplantation in children. Unique molecular identifiers were incorporated during preparation of the TCRbeta library. One entry per CDR3 protein, called by TCRdb with MiXCR from the PCR reads. The sample yields a few hundred thousand distinct CDR3 sequences, 9.7% seen once. Sequencing was performed on PBMCs from the stem cell graft donor, taken from the stem cell graft. Every receptor here comes from a human donor who donated a stem cell graft to a child with SCID.

This clonotype was detected ten times or more. The chain combines TRBV6-1 with TRBJ2-1, with D possibly matching TRBD2 (5 bases). The CDR3 runs 12 residues. V was pared by 2 bases and J by 9 bases, with 8 bases between. Per the germline V gene, CDR1 is MNHNS and CDR2 is SASEGT. CDR3 DNA: TGTGCCAGCAGTGAATTAGGAGGTGAGCAGTTCTTC. As protein: CASSELGGEQFF.

This clonotype appeared many times. The rearrangement joins TRBV5-1 to TRBJ2-3; D gene unclear. V was pared by 0 bases and J by 1 base, with 6 bases between. Germline lookup yields CDR1 SGHRS and CDR2 YFSETQ. This CDR3 has 14 residues. CDR3 residues: CASSLERGTDTQYF. The DNA for the CDR3 is TGCGCCAGCAGCTTGGAAAGGGGCACAGATACGCAGTATTTT.

At least ten counts were recorded for this clonotype. V usage is TRBV7-8 and J usage is TRBJ1-2; D is unresolved. Germline CDR1 SGHVS, CDR2 FQNEAQ. Trimming left V 5 bases short and J 6 bases short, with 13 bases between. CDR3 length equals 13 residues. For the CDR3, the DNA is TGTGCCAGCAGCCGTGACTCCACGGATGGCTACACCTTC. Amino acid sequence: CASSRDSTDGYTF.

This clonotype was seen at least ten times. V is TRBV5-4 and J is TRBJ2-7; TRBD2 agrees at 10 bases. The CDR3 covers 14 residues. Germline CDR1 and CDR2: SGHNT and YYREEE (reference sequence). J was trimmed by 7 bases and V by 4 bases; bases with no gene match: 8. The CDR3 loop reads CASSRTSGAAEQYF. CDR3 DNA: TGTGCCAGCAGCCGGACTAGCGGAGCCGCGGAGCAGTACTTC.

This clonotype was recorded at least ten times. This chain uses TRBV4-3 with TRBJ2-1, with D unclear. The CDR3 totals 18 residues. Per the germline V gene, CDR1 is LGHNA and CDR2 is YSLEER. The V end was cut by 1 base, the J end by 9 bases, with 25 bases between. The CDR3 loop reads CASSQGVGFGLQFGEQFF. For the CDR3, the DNA is TGCGCCAGCAGCCAAGGCGTGGGGTTCGGGCTACAATTCGGTGAGCAGTTCTTC.